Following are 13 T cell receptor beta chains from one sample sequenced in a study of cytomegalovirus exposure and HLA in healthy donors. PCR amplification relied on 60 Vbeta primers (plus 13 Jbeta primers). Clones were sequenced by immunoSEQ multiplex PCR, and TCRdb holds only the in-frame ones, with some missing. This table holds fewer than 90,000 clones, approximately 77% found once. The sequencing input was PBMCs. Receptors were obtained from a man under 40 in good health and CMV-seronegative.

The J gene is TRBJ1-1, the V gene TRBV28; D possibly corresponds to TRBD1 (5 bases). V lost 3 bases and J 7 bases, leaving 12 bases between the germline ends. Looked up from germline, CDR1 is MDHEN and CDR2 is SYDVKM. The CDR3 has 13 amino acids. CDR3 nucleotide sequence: TGTGCCAGCAGTTTGCCCAGGGATGGTGAAGCTTTCTTT. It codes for CASSLPRDGEAFF.

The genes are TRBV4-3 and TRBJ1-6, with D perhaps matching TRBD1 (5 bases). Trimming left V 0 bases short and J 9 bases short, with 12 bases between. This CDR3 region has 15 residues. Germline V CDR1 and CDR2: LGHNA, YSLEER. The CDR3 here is CASSQDLGGASPLHF. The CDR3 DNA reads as TGCGCCAGCAGCCAAGATCTCGGGGGTGCTTCACCCCTCCACTTT.

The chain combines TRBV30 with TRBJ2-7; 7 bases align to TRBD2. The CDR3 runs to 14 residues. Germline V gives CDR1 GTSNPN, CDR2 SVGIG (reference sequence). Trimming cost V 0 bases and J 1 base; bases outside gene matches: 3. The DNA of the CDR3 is TGTGCCTGGAGTGTATCGGGAGGTTCCTACGAGCAGTACTTC. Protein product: CAWSVSGGSYEQYF.

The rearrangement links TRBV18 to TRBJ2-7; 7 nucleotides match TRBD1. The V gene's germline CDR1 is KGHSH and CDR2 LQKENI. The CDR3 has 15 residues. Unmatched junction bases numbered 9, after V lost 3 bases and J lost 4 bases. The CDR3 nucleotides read TGTGCCAGCTCACCTCCCTCGGGACAGAATTACGAGCAGTACTTC. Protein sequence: CASSPPSGQNYEQYF.

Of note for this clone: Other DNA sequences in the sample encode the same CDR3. The CDR3 protein is CASSQDGRGYEQYF. CDR3 coding DNA: TGCGCCAGCAGCCAAGATGGGAGAGGGTACGAGCAGTACTTC. V usage is TRBV4-3 and J usage is TRBJ2-7; possible D gene TRBD2, 5 bases. This CDR3 region has 14 residues. Trimming shortened V by 0 bases and J by 4 bases, and 10 bases separated the two germline ends. Germline loops: CDR1 LGHNA, CDR2 YSLEER.

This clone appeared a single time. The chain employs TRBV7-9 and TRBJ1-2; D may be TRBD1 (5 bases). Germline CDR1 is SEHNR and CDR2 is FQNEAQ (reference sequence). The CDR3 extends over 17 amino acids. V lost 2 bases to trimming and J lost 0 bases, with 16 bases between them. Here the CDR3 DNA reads TGTGCCAGCAGCTTATCGGCAGGGCCACCAACTAACTATGGCTACACCTTC. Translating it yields CASSLSAGPPTNYGYTF.

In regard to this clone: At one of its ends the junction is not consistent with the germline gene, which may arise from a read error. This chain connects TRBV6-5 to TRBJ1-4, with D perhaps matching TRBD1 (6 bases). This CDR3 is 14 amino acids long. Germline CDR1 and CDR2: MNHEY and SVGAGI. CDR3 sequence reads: CTSSPSGTPEKLFF. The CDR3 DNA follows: TGTACCAGCAGCCCCTCGGGGACACCTGAAAAACTGTTTTTT.

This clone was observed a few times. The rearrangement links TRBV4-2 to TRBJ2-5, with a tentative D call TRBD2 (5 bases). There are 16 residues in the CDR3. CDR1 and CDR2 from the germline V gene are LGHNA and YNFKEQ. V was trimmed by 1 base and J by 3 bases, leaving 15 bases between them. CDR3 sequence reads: CASSQATAGRKETQYF. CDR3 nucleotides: TGTGCCAGCAGCCAAGCTACTGCGGGTCGCAAAGAGACCCAGTACTTC.

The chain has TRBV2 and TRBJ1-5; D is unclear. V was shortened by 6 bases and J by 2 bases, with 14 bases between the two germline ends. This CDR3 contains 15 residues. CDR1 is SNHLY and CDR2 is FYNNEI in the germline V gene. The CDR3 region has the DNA TGTGCCAGCAGAGAGATCCTTTCGGGCAATCAGCCCCAGCATTTT. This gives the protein CASREILSGNQPQHF.

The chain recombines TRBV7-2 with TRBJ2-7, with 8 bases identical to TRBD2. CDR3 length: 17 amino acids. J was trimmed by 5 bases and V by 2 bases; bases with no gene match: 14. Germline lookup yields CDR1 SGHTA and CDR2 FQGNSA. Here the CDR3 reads CASSLSGRGGRLDEQYF. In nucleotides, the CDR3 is TGTGCCAGCAGCTTAAGTGGCCGGGGGGGCCGGCTGGACGAGCAGTACTTC.

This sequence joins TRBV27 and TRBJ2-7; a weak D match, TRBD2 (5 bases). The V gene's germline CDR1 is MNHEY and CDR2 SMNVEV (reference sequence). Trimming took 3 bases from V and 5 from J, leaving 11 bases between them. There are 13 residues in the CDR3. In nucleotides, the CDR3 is TGTGCCAGCAGTTTCCGGGGTAGCGACGAGCAGTACTTC. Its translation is CASSFRGSDEQYF.

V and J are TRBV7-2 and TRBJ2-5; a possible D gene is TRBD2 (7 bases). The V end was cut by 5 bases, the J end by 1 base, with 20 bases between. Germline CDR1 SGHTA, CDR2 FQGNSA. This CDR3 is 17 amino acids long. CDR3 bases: TGTGCCAGCAGCCCCGGTGGGGGGGCGAATATCCAAGAGACCCAGTACTTC. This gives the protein CASSPGGGANIQETQYF.

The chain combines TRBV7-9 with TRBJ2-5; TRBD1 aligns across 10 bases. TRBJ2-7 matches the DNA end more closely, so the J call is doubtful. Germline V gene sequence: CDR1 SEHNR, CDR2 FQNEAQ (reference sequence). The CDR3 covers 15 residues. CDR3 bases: TGTGCCAGCAGCCCAGGGACAGGGGTTACCTACGAGCAGTACTTC. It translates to CASSPGTGVTYEQYF.